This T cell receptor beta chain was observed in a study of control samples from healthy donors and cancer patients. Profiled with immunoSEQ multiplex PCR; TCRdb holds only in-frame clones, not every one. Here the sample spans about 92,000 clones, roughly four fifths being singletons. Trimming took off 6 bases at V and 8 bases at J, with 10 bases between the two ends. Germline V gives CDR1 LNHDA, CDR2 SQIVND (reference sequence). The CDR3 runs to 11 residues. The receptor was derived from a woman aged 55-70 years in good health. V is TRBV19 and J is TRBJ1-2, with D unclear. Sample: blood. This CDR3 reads CASSDPGGYTF. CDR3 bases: TGTGCCAGTAGCGACCCGGGAGGCTACACCTTC.